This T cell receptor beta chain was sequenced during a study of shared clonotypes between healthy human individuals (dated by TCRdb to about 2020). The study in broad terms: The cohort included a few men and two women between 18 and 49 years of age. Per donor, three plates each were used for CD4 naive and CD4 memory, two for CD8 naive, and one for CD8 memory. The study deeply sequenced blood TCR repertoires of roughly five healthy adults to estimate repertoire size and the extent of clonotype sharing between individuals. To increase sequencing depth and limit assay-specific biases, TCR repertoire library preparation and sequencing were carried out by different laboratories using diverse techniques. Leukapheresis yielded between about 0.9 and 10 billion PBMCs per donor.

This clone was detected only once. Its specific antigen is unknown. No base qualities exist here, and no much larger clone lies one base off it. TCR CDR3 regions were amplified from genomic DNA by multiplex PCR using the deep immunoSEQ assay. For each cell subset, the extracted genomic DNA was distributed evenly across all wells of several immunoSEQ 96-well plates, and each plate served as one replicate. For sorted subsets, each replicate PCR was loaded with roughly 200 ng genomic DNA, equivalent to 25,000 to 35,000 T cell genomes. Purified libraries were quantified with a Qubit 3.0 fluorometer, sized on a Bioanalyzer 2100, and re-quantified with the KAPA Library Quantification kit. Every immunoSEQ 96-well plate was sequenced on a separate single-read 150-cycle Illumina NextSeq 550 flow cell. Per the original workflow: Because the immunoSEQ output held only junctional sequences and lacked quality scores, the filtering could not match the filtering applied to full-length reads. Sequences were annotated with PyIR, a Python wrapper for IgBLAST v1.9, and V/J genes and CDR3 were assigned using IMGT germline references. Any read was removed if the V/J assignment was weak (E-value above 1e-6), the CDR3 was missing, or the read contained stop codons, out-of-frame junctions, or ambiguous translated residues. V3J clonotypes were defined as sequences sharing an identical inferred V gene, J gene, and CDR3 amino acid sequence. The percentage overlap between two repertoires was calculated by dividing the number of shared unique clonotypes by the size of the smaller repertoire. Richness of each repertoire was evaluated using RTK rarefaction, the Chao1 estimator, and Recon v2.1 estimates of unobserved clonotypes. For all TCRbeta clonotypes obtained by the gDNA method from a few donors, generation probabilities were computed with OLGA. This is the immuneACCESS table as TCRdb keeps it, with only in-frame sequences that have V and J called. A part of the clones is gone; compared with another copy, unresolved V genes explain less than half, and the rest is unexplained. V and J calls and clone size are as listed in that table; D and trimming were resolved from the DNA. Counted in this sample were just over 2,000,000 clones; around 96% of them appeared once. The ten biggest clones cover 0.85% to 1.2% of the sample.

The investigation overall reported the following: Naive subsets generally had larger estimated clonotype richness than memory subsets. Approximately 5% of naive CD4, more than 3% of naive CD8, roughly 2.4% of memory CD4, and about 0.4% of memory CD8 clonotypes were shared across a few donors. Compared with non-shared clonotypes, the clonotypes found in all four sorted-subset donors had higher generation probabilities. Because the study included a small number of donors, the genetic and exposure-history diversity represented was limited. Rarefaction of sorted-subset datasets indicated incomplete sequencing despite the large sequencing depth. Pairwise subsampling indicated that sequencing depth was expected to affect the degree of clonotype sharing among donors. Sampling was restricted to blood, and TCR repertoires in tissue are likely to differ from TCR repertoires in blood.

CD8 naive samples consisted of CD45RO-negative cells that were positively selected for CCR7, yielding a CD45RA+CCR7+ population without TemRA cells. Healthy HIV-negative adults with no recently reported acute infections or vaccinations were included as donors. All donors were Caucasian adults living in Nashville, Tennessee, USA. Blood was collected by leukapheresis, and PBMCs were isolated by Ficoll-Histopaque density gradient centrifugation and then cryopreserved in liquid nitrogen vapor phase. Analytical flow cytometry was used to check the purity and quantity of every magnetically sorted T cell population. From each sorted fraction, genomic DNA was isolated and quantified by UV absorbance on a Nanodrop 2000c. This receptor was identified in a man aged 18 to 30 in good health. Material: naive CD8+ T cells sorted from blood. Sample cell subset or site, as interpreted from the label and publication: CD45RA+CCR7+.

At the DNA level, the sequence is TGTGCCTGGAGTGTACAGCCCTGGGGTAATTCACCCCTCCACTTT. The encoded protein is CAWSVQPWGNSPLHF. The sequence joins TRBV30 to TRBJ1-6; the D gene identity is not certain. Trimming takes 0 bases from V and 6 bases from J, and the germline ends sit 12 bases apart. The germline V gene encodes CDR1 GTSNPN and CDR2 SVGIG (reference sequence). Reading from cysteine to phenylalanine, the CDR3 counts 15 amino acids. CDR3 DNA is the only sequence kept; it has 45 bases, read in frame from the first base.